Following are 9 T cell receptor beta chains from one sample sequenced in a study of identical twins. One entry per CDR3 protein, called by TCRdb with MiXCR from the 5' RACE reads. The sample carries some 1,600,000 distinct CDR3 sequences, 25% to 35% recorded once. Sequencing input: cord blood. The receptors come from a newborn girl in good health.

The chain joins TRBV4-2 to TRBJ2-7; TRBD2 matches at 7 bases. CDR1 and CDR2 (germline): LGHNA, YNFKEQ. The CDR3 is 16 residues long. Trimming removed 0 bases from V and 2 bases from J; junction bases left unmatched: 7. In DNA, the CDR3 is TGTGCCAGCAGCCAAGATCGGACGGGAGGAGCCTACGAGCAGTACTTC. Translation: CASSQDRTGGAYEQYF.

This clonotype was observed a handful of times. The chain combines TRBV20-1 with TRBJ2-5, with TRBD2 matching over 9 bases. The V and J ends lost 1 base and 11 bases, in that order; junction bases with no gene match: 8. The CDR3 covers 13 residues. The V gene's germline CDR1 is DFQATT and CDR2 SNEGSKA (reference sequence). The CDR3 bases are TGCAGTGCTAGAGGAGGAGCGGGAGGATGGCAGTACTTC. The encoded protein is CSARGGAGGWQYF.

This clonotype was counted between two and nine times. CDR3 bases: TGTGCCACCAGTGATTCAAAGACAGGAGCTAACTATGGCTACACCTTC. It encodes CATSDSKTGANYGYTF. The chain uses TRBV24-1 and TRBJ1-2; D is possibly TRBD1 (6 bases). The CDR3 covers 16 residues. Deletions cut 2 bases from V and 0 bases from J, with 12 bases between. Per germline, CDR1 KGHDR and CDR2 SFDVKD.

This rearrangement joins TRBV5-1 to TRBJ2-3; tentative D call: TRBD2 (7 bases). V was cut by 5 bases and J by 4 bases, with 17 bases left in between. The CDR3 contains 15 residues. CDR1 is SGHRS, CDR2 YFSETQ, per germline. As DNA, the CDR3 is TGCGCCAGCAGGTTGCGGGAGAAGGGGGCAGATACGCAGTATTTT. This codes for CASRLREKGADTQYF.

This clonotype showed up many times. The chain links TRBV4-2 to TRBJ2-7; TRBD2 is a possible D gene (5 bases). This CDR3 is built from 15 residues. V dropped 1 base and J dropped 3 bases, with 13 bases sitting between them. CDR1 and CDR2 (germline): LGHNA, YNFKEQ. Here the CDR3 DNA reads TGTGCCAGCAGCCAAGGTCAATCGGGGTACTACGAGCAGTACTTC. It translates to CASSQGQSGYYEQYF.

Only one count was recorded for this clonotype. The rearrangement joins TRBV7-2 to TRBJ2-1; D is possibly TRBD2 (6 bases). The germline V gene encodes CDR1 SGHTA and CDR2 FQGNSA. V dropped 7 bases and J dropped 3 bases, with 19 bases sitting between them. The CDR3 spans 16 residues. CDR3 sequence reads: CASTGGPRTNYNEQFF. DNA of the CDR3: TGTGCCAGCACCGGAGGCCCGAGGACTAACTACAATGAGCAGTTCTTC.

This clonotype was observed a handful of times. The CDR3, as DNA: TGTGCCAGCAGCCAAGATCGGGCGGGAGGGAGCTCCTACAATGAGCAGTACTTC. This translates into CASSQDRAGGSSYNEQYF. This rearrangement joins TRBV4-2 to TRBJ2-1; 9 bases fit TRBD2. TRBJ2-7 explains the end of the DNA better; the J call may be wrong. The CDR3 is 18 amino acids. Germline V gives CDR1 LGHNA, CDR2 YNFKEQ.

The chain couples TRBV7-2 to TRBJ2-1; 9 bases are shared with TRBD2. The CDR3 spans 16 residues. Germline V gene data show CDR1 as SGHTA and CDR2 as FQGNSA. The ends lost 1 base at V and 6 bases at J; junction bases unmatched: 7. Here the CDR3 DNA reads TGTGCCAGCAGCTTAGTAGGAGCGGGGGGAATCAATGAGCAGTTCTTC. It encodes CASSLVGAGGINEQFF.

V gene TRBV28 combines with J gene TRBJ2-7; D is ambiguous. The tail of the sequence fits TRBJ2-5 better, so the J call may be wrong. Germline assignment: CDR1 MDHEN and CDR2 SYDVKM. The CDR3 has 14 residues. The CDR3 DNA sequence: TGTGCCAGCAGGGTGAAGGGAAAACAAGAGACCCAGTACTTC. Protein sequence: CASRVKGKQETQYF.